These 20 T cell receptor beta chains originate from one sample sequenced in a study of CD8+ T cells in alopecia areata. As to treatment: oral pan-JAK inhibitor, 5-10 mg twice daily. Extracted RNA was reverse transcribed into cDNA, the sequencing template. Assay: immunoSEQ multiplex PCR; the TCRdb copy retains only in-frame clones and omits some. The table lists about 140,000 clones, about 88% of them singletons, with about 12% in the top ten. The specimen was CD8+ T cells sorted from blood, collected at week 4, from a patient treated with tofacitinib. These receptors were collected from a human donor with alopecia areata.

The CDR3 nucleotides read TGTGCCACCAGCAGAGGTGCGGAGTCGGTATACGAGCAGTACTTC. Translating it yields CATSRGAESVYEQYF. This chain joins TRBV15 and TRBJ2-7; D is unresolved. V was clipped by 1 base and J by 4 bases, with 14 bases between them. The germline V gene has CDR1 LNHNV and CDR2 YYDKDF (reference sequence). The CDR3 is 15 residues long.

The chain couples TRBV11-2 to TRBJ2-2, with D possibly matching TRBD2 (5 bases). This CDR3 contains 13 residues. Per germline, CDR1 SGHAT and CDR2 FQNNGV. V lost 1 base and J 5 bases, leaving 5 bases between the germline ends. The CDR3 DNA reads as TGTGCCAGCAGCTTAGGGACTACCGGGGAGCTGTTTTTT. Its protein is CASSLGTTGELFF.

V gene TRBV29-1 combines with J gene TRBJ2-2, with D tentatively TRBD2 (5 bases). The CDR3 consists of 15 residues. Germline CDR1 and CDR2: SQVTM and ANQGSEA. V lost 7 bases and J lost 1, with 16 bases in between. This CDR3 is CSAESRGGNTGELFF. The CDR3 DNA reads as TGCAGCGCCGAGAGCCGGGGTGGGAACACCGGGGAGCTGTTTTTT.

The chain uses TRBV5-8 and TRBJ2-3, with TRBD2 matching over 11 bases. In germline, CDR1 is SGHTS, CDR2 YDEGEE. V trimming: 3 bases; J trimming: 2 bases; junction bases outside the gene matches: 5. The CDR3 is 16 residues long. As DNA, the CDR3 is TGTGCCAGCAGCTCGGGACTAGCGGCTTACACAGATACGCAGTATTTT. Translation gives CASSSGLAAYTDTQYF.

This chain joins TRBV2 and TRBJ2-5; 10 bases are a match to TRBD2. Losses at the gene ends were 2 bases for V and 7 bases for J; bases not matched to a gene: 7. This CDR3 comprises 15 residues. The germline V gene encodes CDR1 SNHLY and CDR2 FYNNEI. CDR3 in amino acids: CASSERSGTSVTQYF. In DNA, the CDR3 is TGTGCCAGCAGTGAAAGGAGTGGGACTAGCGTGACCCAGTACTTC.

The gene calls are TRBV29-1 and TRBJ1-1, with 9 bases identical to TRBD1. Germline V gene data show CDR1 as SQVTM and CDR2 as ANQGSEA. CDR3 size: 14 residues. The J segment lost 7 bases and the V segment lost 7 bases, leaving 13 bases of the junction unmatched. CDR3 sequence reads: CSDPGTGCFSEAFF. The DNA for the CDR3 is TGCAGCGACCCCGGGACAGGGTGTTTTAGTGAAGCTTTCTTT.

The chain combines TRBV7-9 with TRBJ2-2; a weak D match, TRBD2 (5 bases). CDR1 is SEHNR, CDR2 FQNEAQ, per germline (reference sequence). The CDR3 is 13 amino acids. Deletions cut 6 bases from V and 6 bases from J, with 11 bases between. The CDR3 region is CASSLLSAGELFF. CDR3 nucleotide sequence: TGTGCCAGCAGTCTGCTTAGCGCCGGGGAGCTGTTTTTT.

V usage is TRBV11-2 and J usage is TRBJ2-7, with 7 positions matching TRBD1. The V gene end was trimmed by 6 bases and the J gene end by 2 bases; junction bases not matched to a gene: 7. CDR3 length: 14 amino acids. Germline V gene lookup returns CDR1 SGHAT and CDR2 FQNNGV. The CDR3 nucleotides read TGTGCCAGCAGACAAACAGGGGTGGCCTACGAGCAGTACTTC. Translating it yields CASRQTGVAYEQYF.

V gene TRBV27 combines with J gene TRBJ2-7, with D perhaps TRBD1 (6 bases). The V gene's germline CDR1 is MNHEY and CDR2 SMNVEV (reference sequence). Trimming cost V 5 bases and J 5 bases, with 10 bases left between them. The CDR3 consists of 12 residues. The chain's CDR3 is CASSTGFHEQYF. CDR3 nucleotide sequence: TGTGCCAGCAGTACAGGGTTCCACGAGCAGTACTTC.

There are a few counts of this clone. The chain is built from TRBV27 and TRBJ2-7, with a possible D match to TRBD2 (5 bases). The germline V gene encodes CDR1 MNHEY and CDR2 SMNVEV (reference sequence). The CDR3 extends over 15 amino acids. V was cut by 2 bases and J by 4 bases, with 15 bases left in between. The CDR3 coding sequence is TGTGCCAGCAGTTTAAATCCGGCTAGCTTTTACGAGCAGTACTTC. Its protein is CASSLNPASFYEQYF.

V usage is TRBV29-1 and J usage is TRBJ1-5, with a possible D match to TRBD1 (6 bases). The germline V gene encodes CDR1 SQVTM and CDR2 ANQGSEA. Trimming removed 2 bases from V and 2 bases from J, with 10 bases in between. CDR3 length: 14 residues. The chain's CDR3 is CSVETGYGNQPQHF. The CDR3 DNA follows: TGCAGCGTTGAAACAGGGTATGGCAATCAGCCCCAGCATTTT.

The chain carries TRBV29-1 and TRBJ2-7; 8 bases line up with TRBD1. The CDR3 sequence is 14 residues long. Germline V gene data show CDR1 as SQVTM and CDR2 as ANQGSEA. With 3 bases clipped from V and 0 bases from J, the junction kept 4 bases outside the gene matches. The CDR3 nucleotides read TGCAGCGTTGAGGCAGGGGGCAGCTCCTACGAGCAGTACTTC. Its protein product is CSVEAGGSSYEQYF.

The gene calls are TRBV29-1 and TRBJ2-2, with D possibly TRBD1 on 6 matching bases. CDR3 size: 14 residues. The germline V gene encodes CDR1 SQVTM and CDR2 ANQGSEA. Trimming took 5 bases from V and 2 from J, leaving 12 bases between them. The CDR3 spells CSVLPGTNTGELFF. CDR3 nucleotide sequence: TGCAGCGTTCTCCCGGGGACAAACACCGGGGAGCTGTTTTTT.

This chain uses TRBV19 with TRBJ1-5; 10 nucleotides align to TRBD1. The J segment lost 5 bases and the V segment lost 7 bases, leaving 11 bases of the junction unmatched. The CDR3 runs 16 residues. CDR1 is LNHDA, CDR2 SQIVND, per germline (reference sequence). The CDR3 protein is CASKNWDRGEDQPQHF. CDR3 DNA: TGTGCCAGTAAAAACTGGGACAGGGGAGAGGATCAGCCCCAGCATTTT.

This chain joins TRBV7-8 and TRBJ2-7; 12 bases match TRBD2. CDR3 length: 15 amino acids. V lost 6 bases to trimming and J lost 2 bases; unmatched junction nucleotides: 5. CDR1 is SGHVS and CDR2 is FQNEAQ in the germline V gene. This CDR3 is CASRSTSGRTYEQYF. The CDR3 DNA sequence: TGTGCCAGCAGGTCCACTAGCGGGAGGACCTACGAGCAGTACTTC. Supplemented by reference TRBV7-8 and TRBJ2-7, the full variable domain reads GAGVSQSPRYKVAKRGQDVALRCDPISGHVSLFWYQQALGQGPEFLTYFQNEAQLDKSGLPSDRFFAERPEGSVSTLKIQRTQQEDSAVYLCASRSTSGRTYEQYFGPGTRLTVT.

This clone has only one observation. The chain combines TRBV7-8 with TRBJ2-5, with D maybe TRBD2 (6 bases). Deletions cut 4 bases from V and 5 bases from J, with 14 bases between. Germline lookup yields CDR1 SGHVS and CDR2 FQNEAQ. This CDR3 has 14 residues. The CDR3 here is CASSWNGRSETQYF. The DNA of the CDR3 is TGTGCCAGCAGCTGGAACGGGAGATCGGAGACCCAGTACTTC.

This clone was seen just once. V and J are TRBV6-5 and TRBJ2-1; D gene unclear. The V gene's germline CDR1 is MNHEY and CDR2 SVGAGI. The V end lost 0 bases, the J end lost 5 bases, and 5 bases lay between the germline ends. The CDR3 sequence is 13 residues long. For the CDR3, the DNA is TGTGCCAGCAGTTACTCCATGCACAATGAGCAGTTCTTC. As protein: CASSYSMHNEQFF.

This chain links TRBV5-6 with TRBJ1-1, with D maybe TRBD1 (5 bases). The V gene lost 4 bases and the J gene lost 5 bases, with 15 bases spanning the gap. Germline V CDR1 and CDR2: SGHDT, YYEEEE. The CDR3 runs to 14 residues. DNA for the CDR3: TGTGCCAGCAGCCGAGGCGGGGCGCTTACTGAAGCTTTCTTT. It translates to CASSRGGALTEAFF. Together with reference TRBV5-6 and TRBJ1-1, the CDR3 gives the full variable domain: DAGVTQSPTHLIKTRGQQVTLRCSPKSGHDTVSWYQQALGQGPQFIFQYYEEEERQRGNFPDRFSGHQFPNYSSELNVNALLLGDSALYLCASSRGGALTEAFFGQGTRLTVV.

V is TRBV13 and J is TRBJ1-2; no definite D call. Germline loops: CDR1 PRHDT, CDR2 FYEKMQ (reference sequence). V was pared by 5 bases and J by 6 bases, with 19 bases between. The CDR3 covers 15 residues. Here the CDR3 reads CASSPRTDRRDGYTF. CDR3 DNA: TGTGCCAGCAGCCCCCGGACGGACCGTCGGGATGGCTACACCTTC.

This sequence joins TRBV29-1 and TRBJ2-5, with TRBD1 identical over 8 bases. V shed 6 bases and J 10 bases; nucleotides not matched to a gene: 25. CDR3 size: 17 residues. Germline V gene data show CDR1 as SQVTM and CDR2 as ANQGSEA. The CDR3 nucleotides are TGCAGCGTCACATTAGCAGAGGGACAGGCCGCACATGGGGGCCAGTACTTC. It is translated as CSVTLAEGQAAHGGQYF.